Listed here is a single T cell receptor (beta chain). Its specificity is not known. These data come from a study of monozygotic twins with inflammatory bowel disease. Findings of the study overall: Among the T cells, different subtypes could not be distinguished.

TCRdb re-called the 5' RACE reads; one entry per CDR3 protein, DNA not given. Its table lists fewer than 350,000 distinct CDR3 sequences. Unfractionated whole blood yielded total RNA, and T cells were not sorted. Germline V gene lookup returns CDR1 MGHDK and CDR2 SYGVNS. CDR3 length: 15 amino acids. Sequencing used blood. The rearrangement links TRBV25-1 to TRBJ2-1; TCRdb names TRBD1, which stays unverified in the absence of DNA. The TCR originated in a human donor with ulcerative colitis or Crohn's disease, or a healthy co-twin of an affected twin (not recorded which). The CDR3 sequence is CASSDSGGHYNEQFF.